Listed here are 2 T cell receptor beta chains from one sample, sequenced in a study of T-cell memory formation after mild COVID-19. One entry per CDR3 protein results from TCRdb running MiXCR on the 5' RACE reads. The sample holds 250,000 to 350,000 distinct CDR3 sequences; roughly 17% are singletons and the top ten take approximately 23%. Material: PBMCs or a T cell subset sorted from them (not recorded which). Receptors originate from a man in his late teens or twenties who had mild COVID-19 (a few samples of this study predate the infection). Cell type and time point are not known.

This clonotype was seen more than once but under ten times. The genes are TRBV6-2 or TRBV6-3 and TRBJ2-5; a possible D gene is TRBD2 (6 bases). V dropped 2 bases and J dropped 2 bases, with 15 bases sitting between them. This CDR3 contains 16 residues. The germline CDR1 and CDR2 sequences are MNHEY and SVGEGT. The CDR3 is CASSYGKLAGQETQYF. The CDR3 bases are TGTGCCAGCAGTTACGGCAAACTAGCTGGTCAAGAGACCCAGTACTTC.

This clonotype has a handful of counts. The chain carries TRBV11-3 and TRBJ2-3; D may correspond to TRBD1 or TRBD2 (6 bases each). Germline loops: CDR1 SGHNT, CDR2 YENEEA. The ends were cut back, 2 bases at V and 2 bases at J, with 11 bases in the middle. The CDR3 has 15 residues. This CDR3 reads CASSLQGRDTDTQYF. The CDR3 coding sequence is TGTGCCAGCAGCTTACAGGGGCGGGACACAGATACGCAGTATTTT.